This entry describes one TCR beta chain. Antigen: not known. Isolation recovered at least 6.5 million PBMCs from every sample. The sample originates from a study of blood T cells in healthy people across ages. Regarding the study as a whole: Expanded clonotype shifts may have been confounded, as the donors had an unknown CMV status.

This CDR3 region has 18 residues. After removal of 1 base from V and 4 bases from J, the junction contained 12 bases not matched to a gene. Germline V gene data show CDR1 as LGHDT and CDR2 as YNNKEL (reference sequence). Primers used in a second PCR of about 6 to 11 cycles were a sample-barcoded 5' primer and a J-beta primer mix. All cDNA molecules were each tagged by a template-switch adaptor with 12 random nucleotides. Researchers report that each sample yielded at least 3 million CDR3-containing paired-end reads. MiXCR was run by TCRdb on the 5' RACE reads, yielding one entry per CDR3 protein. This repertoire shows 1,300,000 or so distinct CDR3 sequences, roughly 64% found once; its top ten account for under 8.5%.

The sequence was obtained from a man between 18 and 35 years old in good health. V is TRBV3-1 and J is TRBJ2-7; the match to TRBD2 covers 11 bases. The sample was blood. The CDR3 here is CASSQGVSTSGRDYEQYF. CDR3 nucleotide sequence: TGTGCCAGCAGCCAAGGGGTTTCTACTAGCGGGAGAGATTACGAGCAGTACTTC.